A selection of T cell receptor beta chains follows, all from one sample in a study of post-analysis software for immune sequencing data. From the PCR reads, TCRdb called clonotypes with MiXCR, one entry per CDR3 protein. The sample has roughly 670,000 distinct CDR3 sequences; around 60% are singletons. What was sequenced was blood. The receptors were gathered from a girl aged 2 to 10 with multiple sclerosis. The CDR3 runs from the conserved cysteine through the conserved F or W. The D gene is left open where the match is weak. The size entry is marked missing in some rows and otherwise reads once, few, many or a size class.

j_call: TRBJ2-1
v_call: TRBV25-1
d_call: -
clone_size: -
cdr3_aa: CASRGLQETQFF
cdr3_nt: TGTGCCAGCCGGGGGCTTCAAGAGACCCAGTTCTTC

j_call: TRBJ2-7
v_call: TRBV12-3/TRBV12-4
d_call: TRBD2
clone_size: -
cdr3_aa: CASSSTSGPDEQYF
cdr3_nt: TGTGCCAGCAGTTCGACTAGCGGCCCAGACGAGCAGTACTTC

j_call: TRBJ2-1
v_call: TRBV6-1
d_call: -
clone_size: few
cdr3_aa: CASSGQEVYNEQFF
cdr3_nt: TGTGCCAGCAGTGGTCAGGAGGTCTACAATGAGCAGTTCTTC

j_call: TRBJ2-3
v_call: TRBV29-1
d_call: TRBD2
clone_size: few
cdr3_aa: CSVNGGAKDTQYF
cdr3_nt: TGCAGCGTAAACGGGGGGGCTAAAGATACGCAGTATTTT

j_call: TRBJ2-7
v_call: TRBV27
d_call: -
clone_size: -
cdr3_aa: CASSLQHGSYEQYF
cdr3_nt: TGTGCCAGCAGTTTGCAACACGGGTCCTACGAGCAGTACTTC

j_call: TRBJ1-4
v_call: TRBV29-1
d_call: -
clone_size: -
cdr3_aa: CSVKDLDEKLFF
cdr3_nt: TGCAGCGTCAAGGACCTGGATGAAAAACTGTTTTTT

j_call: TRBJ2-1
v_call: TRBV6-5
d_call: TRBD2
clone_size: -
cdr3_aa: CASSYLRRTSFFYNEQFF
cdr3_nt: TGTGCCAGCAGTTACCTCCGGCGGACTAGCTTTTTCTACAATGAGCAGTTCTTC

j_call: TRBJ2-1
v_call: TRBV7-2
d_call: -
clone_size: -
cdr3_aa: CASSLYHNSYNEQFF
cdr3_nt: TGTGCCAGCAGCCTTTATCACAACTCCTACAATGAGCAGTTCTTC

j_call: TRBJ2-7
v_call: TRBV7-9
d_call: -
clone_size: few
cdr3_aa: CASSLAGGLEQYF
cdr3_nt: TGTGCCAGCAGCTTAGCGGGGGGGCTCGAGCAGTACTTC

j_call: TRBJ2-6
v_call: TRBV2
d_call: TRBD2
clone_size: few
cdr3_aa: CASRRLAGGSGANVLTF
cdr3_nt: TGTGCCAGCAGACGACTAGCGGGAGGTTCAGGGGCCAACGTCCTGACTTTC

j_call: TRBJ2-5
v_call: TRBV24-1
d_call: -
clone_size: few
cdr3_aa: CATSDNQGGQETQYF
cdr3_nt: TGTGCCACCAGTGACAACCAAGGGGGGCAAGAGACCCAGTACTTC

j_call: TRBJ2-5
v_call: TRBV24-1
d_call: -
clone_size: -
cdr3_aa: CATSSTPRETQYF
cdr3_nt: TGTGCCACCAGCTCCACGCCCCGGGAGACCCAGTACTTC